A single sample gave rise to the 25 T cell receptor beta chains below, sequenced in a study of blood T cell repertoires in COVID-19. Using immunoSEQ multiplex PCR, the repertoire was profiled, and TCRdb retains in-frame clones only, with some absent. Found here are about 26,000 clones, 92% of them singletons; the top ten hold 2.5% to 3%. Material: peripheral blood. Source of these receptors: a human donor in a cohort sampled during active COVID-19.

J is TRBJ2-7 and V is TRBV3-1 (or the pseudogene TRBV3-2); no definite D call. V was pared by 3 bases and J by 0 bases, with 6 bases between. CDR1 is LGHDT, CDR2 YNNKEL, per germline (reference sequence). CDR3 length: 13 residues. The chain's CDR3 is CASSQRSSYEQYF. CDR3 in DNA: TGTGCCAGCAGCCAGCGGAGCTCCTACGAGCAGTACTTC.

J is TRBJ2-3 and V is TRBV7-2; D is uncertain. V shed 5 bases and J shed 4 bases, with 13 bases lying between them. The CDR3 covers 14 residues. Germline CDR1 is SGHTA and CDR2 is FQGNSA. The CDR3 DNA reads TGTGCCAGCAGCCCTGGCCTAGTGTCAGATACGCAGTATTTT. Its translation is CASSPGLVSDTQYF.

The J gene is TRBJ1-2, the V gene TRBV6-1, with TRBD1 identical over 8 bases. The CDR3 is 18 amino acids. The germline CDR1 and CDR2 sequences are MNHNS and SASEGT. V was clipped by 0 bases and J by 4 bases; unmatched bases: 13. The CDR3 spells CASSEALSGGRLGYGYTF. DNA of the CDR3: TGTGCCAGCAGTGAAGCACTGTCAGGGGGCAGGCTTGGCTATGGCTACACCTTC.

CDR3 protein: CASTEGGDRNQPQHF. CDR3 coding DNA: TGTGCCAGCACCGAAGGGGGGGATCGCAATCAGCCCCAGCATTTT. This rearrangement joins TRBV6-5 to TRBJ1-5; D might be TRBD1 (6 bases). The germline V and J ends were trimmed by 7 bases and 2 bases, with 15 bases remaining between them. Germline assignment: CDR1 MNHEY and CDR2 SVGAGI. The CDR3 covers 15 residues.

CDR3 bases: TGTGCCAGCAGCCAAGCAGGGGGCCGGGGTATCTTTTTT. This codes for CASSQAGGRGIFF. The chain couples TRBV3-1 (or the pseudogene TRBV3-2) to TRBJ2-2; 8 bases agree with TRBD1. The V gene's germline CDR1 is LGHDT and CDR2 YNNKEL (reference sequence). V was pared by 1 base and J by 17 bases, with 9 bases of the junction left unmatched. The CDR3 covers 13 residues.

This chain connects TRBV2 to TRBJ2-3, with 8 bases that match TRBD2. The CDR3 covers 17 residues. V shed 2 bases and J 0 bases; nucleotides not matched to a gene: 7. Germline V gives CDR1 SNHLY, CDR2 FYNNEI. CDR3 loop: CASSEMYERGSTDTQYF. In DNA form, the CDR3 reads TGTGCCAGCAGTGAAATGTACGAGCGGGGGAGCACAGATACGCAGTATTTT.

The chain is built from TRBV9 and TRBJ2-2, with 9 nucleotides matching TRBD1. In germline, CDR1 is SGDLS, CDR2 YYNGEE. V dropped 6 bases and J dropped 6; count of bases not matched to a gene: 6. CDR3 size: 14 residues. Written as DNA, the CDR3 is TGTGCCAGCAAGCGGACAGGGGACCCCGGGGAGCTGTTTTTT. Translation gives CASKRTGDPGELFF.

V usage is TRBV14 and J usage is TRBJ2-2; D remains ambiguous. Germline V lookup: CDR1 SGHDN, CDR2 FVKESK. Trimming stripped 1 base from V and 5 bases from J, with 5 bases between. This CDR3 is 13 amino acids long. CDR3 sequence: CASSQAMTGELFF. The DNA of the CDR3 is TGTGCCAGCAGCCAAGCAATGACCGGGGAGCTGTTTTTT.

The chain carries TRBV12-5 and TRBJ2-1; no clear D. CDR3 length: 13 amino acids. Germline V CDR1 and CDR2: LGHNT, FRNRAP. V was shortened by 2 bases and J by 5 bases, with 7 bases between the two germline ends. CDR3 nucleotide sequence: TGTGCTAGTGGTTTGTCCAGGAACAATGAGCAGTTCTTC. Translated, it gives CASGLSRNNEQFF.

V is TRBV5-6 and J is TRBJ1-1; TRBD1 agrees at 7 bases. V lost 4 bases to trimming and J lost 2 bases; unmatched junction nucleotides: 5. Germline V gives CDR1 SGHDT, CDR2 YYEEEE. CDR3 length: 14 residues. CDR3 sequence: CASSRGQPNTEAFF. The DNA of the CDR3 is TGTGCCAGCAGCCGGGGACAGCCCAACACTGAAGCTTTCTTT.

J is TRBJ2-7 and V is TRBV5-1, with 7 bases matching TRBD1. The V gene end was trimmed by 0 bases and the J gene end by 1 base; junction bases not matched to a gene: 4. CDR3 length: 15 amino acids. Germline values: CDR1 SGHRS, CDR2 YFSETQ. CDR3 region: CASSLGGTASYEQYV. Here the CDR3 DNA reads TGCGCCAGCAGCTTGGGAGGGACAGCATCCTACGAGCAGTACGTC.

CDR3 sequence: CASSPDRVDTGELFF. The CDR3 DNA is TGCGCCAGCAGCCCCGACAGGGTGGACACCGGGGAGCTGTTTTTT. The chain employs TRBV5-1 and TRBJ2-2, with 7 bases that match TRBD1. Germline-derived CDR1 and CDR2 are SGHRS and YFSETQ. This CDR3 is built from 15 residues. V dropped 4 bases and J dropped 3; count of bases not matched to a gene: 6.

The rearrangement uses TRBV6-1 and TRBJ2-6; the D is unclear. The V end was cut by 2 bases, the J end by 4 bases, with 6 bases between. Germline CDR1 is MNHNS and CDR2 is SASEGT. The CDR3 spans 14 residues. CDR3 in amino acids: CASSELTGANVLTF. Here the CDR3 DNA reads TGTGCCAGCAGTGAACTAACGGGGGCCAACGTCCTGACTTTC.

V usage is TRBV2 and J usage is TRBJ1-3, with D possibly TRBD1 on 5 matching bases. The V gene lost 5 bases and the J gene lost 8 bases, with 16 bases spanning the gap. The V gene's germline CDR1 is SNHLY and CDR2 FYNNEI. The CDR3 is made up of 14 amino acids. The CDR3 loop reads CASSLTLLGDTIYF. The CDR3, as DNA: TGTGCCAGCAGTCTAACTCTATTAGGGGACACCATATATTTT. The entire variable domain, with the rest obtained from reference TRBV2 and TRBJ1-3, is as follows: EPEVTQTPSHQVTQMGQEVILRCVPISNHLYFYWYRQILGQKVEFLVSFYNNEISEKSEIFDDQFSVERPDGSNFTLKIRSTKLEDSAMYFCASSLTLLGDTIYFGEGSWLTVV.

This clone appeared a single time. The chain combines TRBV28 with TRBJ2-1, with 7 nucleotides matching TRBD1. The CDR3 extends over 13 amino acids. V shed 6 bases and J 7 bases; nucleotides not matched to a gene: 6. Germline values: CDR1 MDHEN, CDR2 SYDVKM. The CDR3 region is CASRGTVLNEQFF. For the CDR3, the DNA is TGTGCCAGCAGGGGGACAGTTCTGAATGAGCAGTTCTTC.

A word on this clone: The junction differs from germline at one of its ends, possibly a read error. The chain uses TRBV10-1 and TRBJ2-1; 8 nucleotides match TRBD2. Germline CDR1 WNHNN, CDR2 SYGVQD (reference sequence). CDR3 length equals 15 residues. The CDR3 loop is CASSEQGQLRGGRIF. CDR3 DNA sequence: TGCGCCAGCAGTGAGCAGGGTCAGCTTCGGGGGGGCCGTATCTTC.

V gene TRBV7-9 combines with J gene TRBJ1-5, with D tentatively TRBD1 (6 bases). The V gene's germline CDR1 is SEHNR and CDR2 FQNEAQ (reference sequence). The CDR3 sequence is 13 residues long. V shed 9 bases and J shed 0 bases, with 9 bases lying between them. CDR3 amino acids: CARDSCSNQPQHF. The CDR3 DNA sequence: TGTGCCAGGGACAGTTGTAGCAATCAGCCCCAGCATTTT.

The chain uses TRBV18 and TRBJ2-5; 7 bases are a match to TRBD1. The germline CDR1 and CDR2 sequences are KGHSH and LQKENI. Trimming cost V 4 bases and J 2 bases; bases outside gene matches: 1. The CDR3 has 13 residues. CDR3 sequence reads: CASSRGQQETQYF. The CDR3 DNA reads TGTGCCAGCTCACGGGGACAGCAAGAGACCCAGTACTTC.

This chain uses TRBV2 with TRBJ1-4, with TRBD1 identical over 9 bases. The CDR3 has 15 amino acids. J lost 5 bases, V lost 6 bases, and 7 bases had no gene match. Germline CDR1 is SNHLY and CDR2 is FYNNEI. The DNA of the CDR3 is TGTGCCAGCAGAGAACAGGGGGCGGCGAATGAAAAACTGTTTTTT. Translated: CASREQGAANEKLFF.

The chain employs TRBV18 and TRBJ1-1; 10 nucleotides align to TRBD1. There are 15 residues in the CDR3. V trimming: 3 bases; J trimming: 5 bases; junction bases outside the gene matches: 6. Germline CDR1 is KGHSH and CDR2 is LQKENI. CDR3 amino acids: CASSPRAGQGTEAFF. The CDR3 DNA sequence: TGTGCCAGCTCACCGAGGGCGGGACAGGGGACTGAAGCTTTCTTT.

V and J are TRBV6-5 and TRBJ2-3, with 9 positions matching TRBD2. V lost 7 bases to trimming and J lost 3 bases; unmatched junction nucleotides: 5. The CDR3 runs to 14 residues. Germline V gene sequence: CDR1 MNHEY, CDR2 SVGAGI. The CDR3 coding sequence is TGTGCCAGCACCAATAGCGGGGGAACAGATACGCAGTATTTT. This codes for CASTNSGGTDTQYF.

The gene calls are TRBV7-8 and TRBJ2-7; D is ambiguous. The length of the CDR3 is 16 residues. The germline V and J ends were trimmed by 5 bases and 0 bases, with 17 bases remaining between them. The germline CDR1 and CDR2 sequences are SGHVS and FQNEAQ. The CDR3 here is CASSLPGSASSYEQYF. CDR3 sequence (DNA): TGTGCCAGCAGCCTCCCAGGCAGTGCGAGCTCCTACGAGCAGTACTTC.

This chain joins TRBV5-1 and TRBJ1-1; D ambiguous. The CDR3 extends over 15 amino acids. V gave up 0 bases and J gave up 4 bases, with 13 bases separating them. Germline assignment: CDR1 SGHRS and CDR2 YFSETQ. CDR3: CASSLDPGLGTEAFF. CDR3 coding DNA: TGCGCCAGCAGCTTGGACCCGGGTTTGGGCACTGAAGCTTTCTTT.

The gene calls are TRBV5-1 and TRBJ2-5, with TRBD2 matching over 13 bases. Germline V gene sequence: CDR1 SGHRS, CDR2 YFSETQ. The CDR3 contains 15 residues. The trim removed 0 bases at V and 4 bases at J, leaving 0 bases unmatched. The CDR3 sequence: CASSLGTSGGETQYF. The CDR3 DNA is TGCGCCAGCAGCTTGGGGACTAGCGGGGGAGAGACCCAGTACTTC.

Here the CDR3 reads CASSKEPGGTQYF. The CDR3 DNA reads TGTGCCAGCAGCAAAGAACCCGGGGGAACCCAGTACTTC. The chain couples TRBV6-4 to TRBJ2-5; TRBD2 is a possible D gene (6 bases). CDR1 is MRHNA and CDR2 is SNTAGT in the germline V gene. This CDR3 has 13 amino acids. Deletions cut 6 bases from V and 8 bases from J, with 16 bases between.